This T cell receptor beta chain was sequenced for a study of shared clonotypes between healthy human individuals. Across the whole study: CD8 memory received one plate per donor, CD8 naive two, CD4 memory three and CD4 naive three. Study-wide findings and caveats: Larger richness was generally estimated for naive than memory subsets. It was the few donors that limited the genetic and exposure-history diversity represented.

With respect to this clone: The antigen remains undetermined.

Donors comprised healthy HIV-negative adults lacking recent acute infections or vaccinations. Data came from immunoSEQ multiplex PCR; TCRdb stores just in-frame clones and leaves some out. The sample gives 2 million to 3 million clones, under 95% of which show up once; roughly 0.36% is in the top ten. Germline V gene lookup returns CDR1 KGHSH and CDR2 LQKENI. V lost 5 bases, J lost 1 base, and 11 bases lay in between. The CDR3 is 14 residues long. This receptor was taken from a man younger than 35 in good health. Some clones in this sample may be carry-over from other donors' samples. Sequences were obtained from naive CD4+ T cells from PBMCs. Subset given: CD45RA+ positively selected. The chain combines TRBV18 with TRBJ1-1; no firm D call. CDR3 sequence: CASSNGVGNTEAFF. DNA for the CDR3: TGTGCCAGCTCAAATGGGGTTGGGAACACTGAAGCTTTCTTT.